The sequence of this TCR beta chain was determined in a study of T cell repertoires in cytomegalovirus infection. Study summary: The authors relied on CMV epitopes, both recently identified HLA-C-restricted and well-studied HLA-B-restricted. Public signatures in TCR beta pointed to CMV infection and matching HLA type.

In this sample, this clonotype turned up a few times. Its antigen is as yet unknown. TCRdb re-analysed the reads in MiXCR, keeping a single row per CDR3 protein. The repertoire holds more than 75,000 distinct CDR3 sequences, with around 28% as singletons. Broader study findings: Carriage of CMV together with the relevant HLA was identifiable through cumulative public TCR beta family frequency.

The sequence was collected from a human donor in good health (CMV status not recorded). Some clones in this sample may be carry-over from other donors' samples. Sequencing used CD8+ T cells from cultured PBMCs, obtained from culture after CMV antigen stimulation.

The CDR3 here is CSAPDSNYYEQYF. CDR3 coding DNA: TGCAGTGCTCCAGACAGCAACTACTACGAGCAGTACTTC. The V gene is TRBV20-1, the J gene TRBJ2-7, with D perhaps TRBD1 (5 bases). This CDR3 spans 13 amino acids. Trimming left V 5 bases short and J 3 bases short, with 14 bases between. Looked up from germline, CDR1 is DFQATT and CDR2 is SNEGSKA (reference sequence).